This section outlines one TCR beta chain sequence together with its context. What it binds is unknown. The V gene lost 5 bases and the J gene lost 8 bases, with 22 bases spanning the gap. The germline V gene has CDR1 SEHNR and CDR2 FQNEAQ (reference sequence). This CDR3 region has 17 residues. This entry comes from a study of CD8 T cells in Susac syndrome. RNA was extracted with the RNeasy kit, and a quantity of about 0.45 to 1 ug was reverse transcribed using random hexamers. Amplification of the TCR beta CDR3 was carried out by immunoSEQ multiplex PCR, which spanned a total of 54 Vbeta and 13 Jbeta segments. Each CDR3 protein gets one entry after TCRdb re-called the immunoSEQ multiplex PCR reads with MiXCR. The data show 200,000 or so distinct CDR3 sequences, 95% seen once. Regarding the study as a whole: That the number of individuals in its TCR sequencing and HLA analysis was relatively small was acknowledged by the study.

Sequencing used CD4+ T cells from PBMCs. J is TRBJ1-6 and V is TRBV7-9; D perhaps matches TRBD1 (6 bases). The receptor comes from a human donor with Susac syndrome. This CDR3 is CASSPGGGRPMDSPLHF. As DNA, the CDR3 is TGTGCCAGCAGCCCCGGGGGGGGGCGGCCGATGGATTCACCCCTCCACTTT.